This TCR beta chain derives from a study of human T cells and chemical hapten exposure. In the study overall: Slight volume differences across pooled libraries mainly accounted for varying per-sample TCR yields. Study results and limitations: Compared to controls, expanded TCRs made significantly more large clusters of similar CDR3s. High-frequency TCRs, those above 1 in 1000, stayed the same after DPC sensitization.

In its sample, this clonotype was seen many times. The antigen remains unidentified. One entry per CDR3 protein, called by TCRdb with MiXCR from the RACE reads. The sample lists under 450,000 distinct CDR3 sequences, more than 4.5% occurring once. The sample's time point: patch test 1, 2 weeks after DPC sensitization. Treatment described: therapeutic diphenylcyclopropenone sensitization with weekly scalp DPC. The germline CDR1 and CDR2 sequences are DFQATT and SNEGSKA (reference sequence). There are 15 residues in the CDR3. With 5 bases removed from V and 3 bases from J, the gap between germline ends came to 18 bases.

This clonotype was obtained from a woman aged 45-59 years with alopecia areata. Some clones in this sample may be carry-over from other donors' samples. This chain uses TRBV20-1 with TRBJ2-3; D might be TRBD1 or TRBD2, each matching 6 bases. The sequencing used whole blood, collected in connection with sensitization to the hapten diphenylcyclopropenone (DPC). CDR3 in amino acids: CSAWGRGRETDTQYF. For the CDR3, the DNA is TGCAGTGCTTGGGGGCGGGGACGAGAAACAGATACGCAGTATTTT.